This TCR beta chain was identified in a study of identical twins. Study-wide results and limits: Conclusions leaned on cross-sectional statistical analysis and did not track the same donors over time. Low generation probability was overrepresented in out-of-frame alpha sequences shared by twins. The presence of invariant MAIT and iNKT cells could partly confound analyses of zero-insertion sequences.

Concerning this clonotype: What it binds is unknown.

After template switching added a universal primer site, the resulting cDNA carried unique molecular identifiers. MiXCR was run by TCRdb on the 5' RACE reads, yielding one entry per CDR3 protein. Altogether 700,000 or so distinct CDR3 sequences are present, approximately 9% being singletons, with the ten largest covering 0.85% to 1%. Unmatched junction bases numbered 6, after V lost 6 bases and J lost 2 bases. Germline-derived CDR1 and CDR2 are SGHVS and FQNEAQ. The CDR3 length is 14 residues. Separately, the same data were catalogued under a study of yellow fever vaccine responses in identical twins.

The chain is built from TRBV7-8 and TRBJ2-7, with 8 bases that match TRBD2. Sequencing input: PBMCs. The sequence came from a woman under 30 in good health. This chain's CDR3 is CASSTTGGAYEQYF. The CDR3 nucleotides are TGTGCCAGCAGTACGACGGGAGGGGCCTACGAGCAGTACTTC. The full variable domain, with the rest looked up from reference TRBV7-8 and TRBJ2-7, is GAGVSQSPRYKVAKRGQDVALRCDPISGHVSLFWYQQALGQGPEFLTYFQNEAQLDKSGLPSDRFFAERPEGSVSTLKIQRTQQEDSAVYLCASSTTGGAYEQYFGPGTRLTVT.